These T cell receptor beta chains were read from a single sample in a study of T cells in localized non-small cell lung cancer. Data came from immunoSEQ multiplex PCR; TCRdb stores just in-frame clones and leaves some out. The table shows 30,000 to 35,000 clones, with roughly 90% occurring only once. The sample here was peripheral blood, taken before any cancer treatment. All receptors come from a female donor older than 55 with stage I lung adenocarcinoma. Both conserved end residues are trimmed from each CDR3. Each record gives: V gene, J gene, D gene, CDR3 protein. D genes are given only for firm matches.

v_call: TRBV7-9
j_call: TRBJ1-1
d_call: -
cdr3_aa: ASNRDTGNTEAF

v_call: TRBV28
j_call: TRBJ1-5
d_call: TRBD1
cdr3_aa: ATTGGHQPQH

v_call: TRBV7-2
j_call: TRBJ1-1
d_call: TRBD1
cdr3_aa: ASSKQGGFAEAF

v_call: TRBV19
j_call: TRBJ1-2
d_call: -
cdr3_aa: ASSIKADYGYT

v_call: TRBV29-1
j_call: TRBJ2-5
d_call: -
cdr3_aa: SVGEGGWKETQY

v_call: TRBV5-1
j_call: TRBJ2-7
d_call: TRBD1
cdr3_aa: ASSSAPGTGTYEQY

v_call: TRBV25-1
j_call: TRBJ2-1
d_call: -
cdr3_aa: ASSEVGRAYYNEQF

v_call: TRBV6-5
j_call: TRBJ1-1
d_call: TRBD1
cdr3_aa: ASLQGQGAHTEAF

v_call: TRBV30
j_call: TRBJ1-1
d_call: -
cdr3_aa: AWSKSGNTEAF

v_call: TRBV7-2
j_call: TRBJ2-2
d_call: -
cdr3_aa: ASSLEADLNTGELF

v_call: TRBV19
j_call: TRBJ1-6
d_call: TRBD1
cdr3_aa: ASSTATGVGSPLH

v_call: TRBV11-3
j_call: TRBJ2-4
d_call: TRBD2
cdr3_aa: ASSSPLGAGGLAKNIQY

v_call: TRBV7-2
j_call: TRBJ2-1
d_call: TRBD2
cdr3_aa: ASSLVFGGGRNEQF